The 13 T cell receptor beta chains in this list originate from one sample, sequenced in a study of T cell responses to AZD1222 COVID-19 vaccine (dated by TCRdb to about 2021). The library was made by the immunoSEQ multiplex PCR assay. Held by TCRdb, this immuneACCESS table contains in-frame sequences only and omits some clones. Under half of the omission traces to an unresolved V gene where checked; the cause of the rest is unknown. A total of around 160,000 clones appear in this sample, about 91% of them only once. 3% to 4% of the sample rests with the top ten. Reading the label with the study, this specimen's time point is: about 28 days (+/-7) after the second vaccine dose. The sequenced sample was peripheral blood, obtained 28 days after the second AZD1222 dose. The receptors here all came from an adult who received the AZD1222 COVID-19 vaccine.

The V call is TRBV30, the J call TRBJ2-7; 11 nucleotides align to TRBD1. Germline lookup yields CDR1 GTSNPN and CDR2 SVGIG (reference sequence). J gave up 6 bases and V 3 bases, and 4 bases lay outside the gene matches. This CDR3 comprises 13 residues. CDR3 in DNA: TGTGCCTGGAGCGGACAGGGGGCTCTCGAGCAGTACTTC. It translates to CAWSGQGALEQYF.

The chain recombines TRBV19 with TRBJ1-1; D possibly corresponds to TRBD1 (5 bases). Per the germline V gene, CDR1 is LNHDA and CDR2 is SQIVND (reference sequence). This CDR3 contains 14 residues. Trimming pared 2 bases from V and 6 bases from J, leaving 13 bases between. Written as DNA, the CDR3 is TGTGCCAGTAGTATACTCGGGGGAGGCTCTGAAGCTTTCTTT. It specifies CASSILGGGSEAFF. Filled out from reference TRBV19 and TRBJ1-1, the complete variable domain reads DGGITQSPKYLFRKEGQNVTLSCEQNLNHDAMYWYRQDPGQGLRLIYYSQIVNDFQKGDIAEGYSVSREKKESFPLTVTSAQKNPTAFYLCASSILGGGSEAFFGQGTRLTVV.

The chain links TRBV19 to TRBJ2-5; 13 nucleotides align to TRBD2. J gave up 2 bases and V 3 bases, and 15 bases lay outside the gene matches. CDR1 and CDR2 from the germline V gene are LNHDA and SQIVND (reference sequence). This CDR3 is 20 amino acids long. The CDR3 spells CASSMWGPGLAGLGQETQYF. DNA for the CDR3: TGTGCCAGTAGTATGTGGGGACCGGGACTAGCGGGATTGGGGCAAGAGACCCAGTACTTC.

The chain carries TRBV18 and TRBJ1-6; D is unclear. CDR3 length equals 14 residues. V was shortened by 0 bases and J by 10 bases, with 10 bases between the two germline ends. CDR1 and CDR2 from the germline V gene are KGHSH and LQKENI. The CDR3 coding sequence is TGTGCCAGCTCACCACCCATGATAGGGTCACCCCTCCACTTT. Translation gives CASSPPMIGSPLHF.

The genes are TRBV7-2 and TRBJ1-5; D may be TRBD1 (5 bases). Trimming pared 6 bases from V and 5 bases from J, leaving 23 bases between. Germline values: CDR1 SGHTA, CDR2 FQGNSA. The CDR3 is 17 residues long. The CDR3 sequence is CASRTSGTTRGDQPQHF. The CDR3 DNA sequence: TGTGCCAGCAGGACCTCCGGGACGACACGAGGGGATCAGCCCCAGCATTTT.

The chain is built from TRBV16 and TRBJ1-1, with a possible D match to TRBD1 (6 bases). Germline CDR1 is KGHSY and CDR2 is FQNENV. V lost 0 bases, J lost 5 bases, and 13 bases lay in between. The CDR3 consists of 15 residues. CDR3 sequence: CASSQSQGRWTEAFF. CDR3 in DNA: TGTGCCAGCAGCCAATCGCAGGGGCGCTGGACTGAAGCTTTCTTT.

CDR3: CASSYIAGGAKNIQYF. In DNA, the CDR3 is TGTGCCAGCAGTTACATAGCGGGAGGAGCCAAAAACATTCAGTACTTC. The rearrangement uses TRBV6-5 and TRBJ2-4; 10 positions agree with TRBD2. From germline, CDR1 is MNHEY and CDR2 SVGAGI. This CDR3 spans 16 amino acids. V was pared by 2 bases and J by 0 bases, with 1 base of the junction left unmatched.

This sequence joins TRBV6-6 and TRBJ2-5; TRBD1 is a possible D gene (5 bases). V lost 0 bases and J lost 1, with 9 bases in between. Germline CDR1 and CDR2: MNHNY and SVGAGI (reference sequence). The CDR3 length is 15 residues. The CDR3 sequence: CASSYSARAQETQYF. DNA of the CDR3: TGTGCCAGCAGTTACTCCGCCAGGGCCCAAGAGACCCAGTACTTC.

The V gene is TRBV11-2, the J gene TRBJ2-7; unclear D gene. Germline-derived CDR1 and CDR2 are SGHAT and FQNNGV. This CDR3 spans 13 amino acids. V was clipped by 1 base and J by 5 bases, with 9 bases between them. This CDR3 is CASSLVGQNEQYF. In DNA form, the CDR3 reads TGTGCCAGCAGCTTAGTGGGTCAGAACGAGCAGTACTTC. The entire variable domain, with the rest obtained from reference TRBV11-2 and TRBJ2-7, is as follows: EAGVAQSPRYKIIEKRQSVAFWCNPISGHATLYWYQQILGQGPKLLIQFQNNGVVDDSQLPKDRFSAERLKGVDSTLKIQPAKLEDSAVYLCASSLVGQNEQYFGPGTRLTVT.

Points on this clone: One end of the junction does not line up with germline, which may come from a read error. The V and J genes are TRBV7-9 and TRBJ1-3, with D maybe TRBD1 (6 bases). Germline V gene sequence: CDR1 SEHNR, CDR2 FQNEAQ (reference sequence). The CDR3 totals 11 residues. The CDR3: CGGHSGNTIYF. CDR3 nucleotides: TGCGGGGGCCACTCTGGAAACACCATATATTTT. The full variable domain, with the rest looked up from reference TRBV7-9 and TRBJ1-3, is DTGVSQNPRHKITKRGQNVTFRCDPISEHNRLYWYRQTLGQGPEFLTYFQNEAQLEKSRLLSDRFSAERPKGSFSTLEIQRTEQGDSAMYLCGGHSGNTIYFGEGSWLTVV.

The chain has TRBV6-5 and TRBJ1-1, with 7 bases matching TRBD1. CDR3 length: 13 amino acids. J gave up 6 bases and V 5 bases, and 6 bases lay outside the gene matches. Germline V lookup: CDR1 MNHEY, CDR2 SVGAGI. The CDR3 DNA sequence: TGTGCCAGCAGTAGAACCGGACAGGCTGAAGCTTTCTTT. Translating gives CASSRTGQAEAFF.

The CDR3 region is CASGLVHGTGPGELFF. CDR3 sequence (DNA): TGTGCTAGTGGTTTGGTACACGGAACAGGGCCCGGGGAGCTGTTTTTT. The V call is TRBV12-5, the J call TRBJ2-2; TRBD1 might be the D (6 bases). Looked up from germline, CDR1 is LGHNT and CDR2 is FRNRAP. Trimming left V 0 bases short and J 6 bases short, with 14 bases between. This CDR3 is 16 amino acids long.

V usage is TRBV10-3 and J usage is TRBJ2-2, with TRBD2 identical over 7 bases. Germline CDR1 and CDR2: ENHRY and SYGVKD. The CDR3 spans 14 residues. V dropped 8 bases and J dropped 7; count of bases not matched to a gene: 10. CDR3 sequence: CAIGLGAKGGELFF. CDR3 DNA: TGTGCCATCGGACTAGGGGCTAAGGGCGGGGAGCTGTTTTTT.